These T cell receptor beta chains were read from a single sample in a study of PD-1 blockade in classical Hodgkin lymphoma. The repertoire was sequenced with immunoSEQ multiplex PCR; TCRdb's copy has only in-frame clones and lacks some. Among 29,000 or so clones listed, 70% to 75% were seen once. The source material was peripheral blood mononuclear cells (PBMCs), sampled before the second cycle of nivolumab. The receptor source for this set is a human donor with classical Hodgkin lymphoma. Each CDR3 is given with its conserved first and last residue. The D gene is left open where the match is weak. The size of a clone is reported for some rows only, either as once, few or many, or as a class for expanded clones.

>NA|NA|TRBJ2-3|TRBV7-2
CASSLEFGADTQYF
TGTGCCAGCAGCTTAGAGTTCGGGGCTGATACGCAGTATTTT
>NA|NA|TRBJ2-1|TRBV2
CASSRWSNEQFF
TGTGCCAGCTCCAGGTGGAGCAATGAGCAGTTCTTC
>NA|NA|TRBJ2-2|TRBV10-3
CATQDTGELFF
TGTGCCACCCAGGACACCGGGGAGCTGTTTTTT
>NA|NA|TRBJ2-2|TRBV9
CASSVHHYPTGELFF
TGTGCCAGCAGCGTACATCACTACCCCACCGGGGAGCTGTTTTTT
>NA|NA|TRBJ2-7|TRBV7-2
CASSLEGRYEQYF
TGTGCCAGCAGCTTAGAGGGGCGGTACGAGCAGTACTTC
>TRBD2|few|TRBJ2-1|TRBV2
CASSETSGGGNEQFF
TGTGCCAGCAGTGAGACTAGCGGGGGGGGAAATGAGCAGTTCTTC
>TRBD2|NA|TRBJ2-1|TRBV10-3
CAISLSGLAEANEQFF
TGTGCCATCAGCCTAAGCGGACTAGCTGAGGCCAATGAGCAGTTCTTC
>TRBD1|NA|TRBJ2-1|TRBV7-4
CASSLEQGAFNEQFF
TGTGCCAGCAGCTTAGAACAGGGGGCGTTCAATGAGCAGTTCTTC
>NA|NA|TRBJ1-1|TRBV5-5
CASSLQGRGTEAFF
TGTGCCAGCAGCTTGCAGGGTAGGGGCACTGAAGCTTTCTTT
>TRBD1|NA|TRBJ1-5|TRBV19
CASSGGQGAEPQHF
TGTGCCAGTAGTGGGGGACAGGGGGCCGAGCCCCAGCATTTT
>NA|NA|TRBJ1-3|TRBV30
CAWRGWAGNTIYF
TGTGCCTGGAGAGGATGGGCTGGAAACACCATATATTTT
>TRBD1|NA|TRBJ2-7|TRBV19
CASSISGQGAHEQYF
TGTGCCAGTAGTATTTCGGGACAGGGGGCGCACGAGCAGTACTTC
>NA|NA|TRBJ1-3|TRBV6-5
CASSYSVSSGNTIYF
TGTGCCAGCAGTTACTCAGTCAGCTCTGGAAACACCATATATTTT
>NA|NA|TRBJ2-5|TRBV6-5
CASSLPGPGIETQYF
TGTGCCAGCAGCCTTCCGGGACCTGGGATAGAGACCCAGTACTTC
>TRBD1|NA|TRBJ2-7|TRBV27
CASSLVTGINYEQYF
TGTGCCAGCAGTTTGGTGACAGGGATAAACTACGAGCAGTACTTC
>TRBD2|NA|TRBJ2-5|TRBV27
CASSPGLAGPIRETQYF
TGTGCCAGCAGTCCGGGACTAGCGGGCCCGATACGAGAGACCCAGTACTTC
>NA|few|TRBJ2-7|TRBV7-9
CASSFFHVPHEQYF
TGTGCCAGCAGCTTCTTCCACGTTCCCCACGAGCAGTACTTC
>NA|NA|TRBJ1-1|TRBV30
CAWSVIGGAVEAFF
TGTGCCTGGAGTGTAATTGGGGGGGCTGTTGAAGCTTTCTTT
>NA|NA|TRBJ2-3|TRBV27
CASRGGVTDTQYF
TGTGCCAGCAGAGGGGGGGTCACAGATACGCAGTATTTT
>TRBD1|NA|TRBJ1-1|TRBV6-5
CASSRTGGNTEAFF
TGTGCCAGCAGCCGGACAGGGGGCAACACTGAAGCTTTCTTT
>NA|NA|TRBJ1-2|TRBV6-5
CASSWGPTANYGYTF
TGTGCCAGCAGCTGGGGTCCAACGGCTAACTATGGCTACACCTTC
>NA|once|TRBJ1-2|TRBV19
CASSIEEANYGYTF
TGTGCCAGTAGTATAGAGGAGGCTAACTATGGCTACACCTTC
>TRBD2|few|TRBJ2-3|TRBV7-2
CASSFWAGGTDTQYF
TGTGCCAGCAGCTTTTGGGCGGGGGGCACAGATACGCAGTATTTT
>NA|NA|TRBJ1-3|TRBV5-4
CASSSQRRNTIYF
TGTGCCAGCAGCTCACAGCGGCGGAACACCATATATTTT
>NA|NA|TRBJ2-1|TRBV11-2
CASSIFPGAHEQFF
TGTGCCAGCAGCATCTTCCCGGGGGCACATGAGCAGTTCTTC
>NA|NA|TRBJ1-5|TRBV19
CASSIEGQDNQPQHF
TGTGCCAGTAGTATAGAGGGGCAAGATAATCAGCCCCAGCATTTT
>TRBD2|NA|TRBJ2-7|TRBV11-2
CASSPRAGGPYEQYF
TGTGCCAGCAGCCCGAGAGCGGGGGGACCATACGAGCAGTACTTC
>TRBD2|NA|TRBJ2-2|TRBV19
CASSIVWLAGGSGELFF
TGTGCCAGTAGTATAGTATGGCTAGCGGGGGGCTCCGGGGAGCTGTTTTTT
>TRBD2|few|TRBJ2-5|TRBV27
CASSPGLAGPIQETQYF
TGTGCCAGCAGTCCGGGACTAGCGGGCCCGATACAAGAGACCCAGTACTTC
>TRBD1|NA|TRBJ2-7|TRBV7-9
CASSPVRDRGYEQYF
TGTGCCAGCAGCCCAGTCCGGGACAGGGGATACGAGCAGTACTTC
>TRBD1|NA|TRBJ2-7|TRBV2
CASGGRDRAYEQYF
TGTGCCAGTGGGGGAAGGGACAGGGCCTACGAGCAGTACTTC
>NA|few|TRBJ2-7|TRBV10-1
CASSAETEDGEQYF
TGCGCCAGCAGTGCCGAGACTGAGGACGGCGAGCAGTACTTC
>NA|NA|TRBJ2-2|TRBV6-6
CASTWTANTGELFF
TGTGCCAGCACATGGACAGCGAACACCGGGGAGCTGTTTTTT
>NA|NA|TRBJ1-1|TRBV6-6
CASRSTGTVEAFF
TGTGCCAGCAGGTCCACCGGGACCGTTGAAGCTTTCTTT
>NA|NA|TRBJ2-5|TRBV30
CAWTAGGQETQYF
TGTGCCTGGACCGCCGGAGGGCAAGAGACCCAGTACTTC
>NA|NA|TRBJ2-7|TRBV27
CASSPMKDSIYEQYF
TGTGCCAGCAGTCCTATGAAGGACAGCATCTACGAGCAGTACTTC
>NA|NA|TRBJ1-6|TRBV10-3
CAIRTGLSYNSPLHF
TGTGCCATCAGGACGGGGCTCTCCTATAATTCACCCCTCCACTTT
>NA|NA|TRBJ1-6|TRBV13
CASSKGPRREGSPLHF
TGTGCCAGCAGCAAGGGGCCGCGCAGGGAGGGTTCACCCCTCCACTTT
>NA|NA|TRBJ2-2|TRBV4-2
CASSQGRSMDLAVTGELFF
TGTGCCAGCAGCCAAGGGCGTTCAATGGACCTAGCTGTCACCGGGGAGCTGTTTTTT
>NA|medium-sized|TRBJ2-7|TRBV4-3
CASSQDSRGPYEQYF
TGCGCCAGCAGCCAAGACTCCCGGGGGCCCTACGAGCAGTACTTC
>TRBD2|NA|TRBJ2-1|TRBV11-3
CASSPTSGDYNEQFF
TGTGCCAGCAGTCCAACTAGCGGGGACTACAATGAGCAGTTCTTC
>TRBD1|NA|TRBJ1-3|TRBV9
CASSVGDRSLFGNTIYF
TGTGCCAGCAGCGTAGGGGACAGGTCTCTCTTTGGAAACACCATATATTTT
>NA|few|TRBJ2-5|TRBV13
CASSVRRQRQETQYF
TGTGCCAGCAGCGTCCGCCGACAGCGACAAGAGACCCAGTACTTC
>NA|NA|TRBJ2-5|TRBV11-1
CASSPDRGGETQYF
TGTGCCAGCAGCCCTGATAGGGGGGGGGAGACCCAGTACTTC
>NA|NA|TRBJ2-1|TRBV6-5
CASSYVPEEQFF
TGTGCCAGCAGTTATGTCCCGGAGGAGCAGTTCTTC
>NA|NA|TRBJ2-7|TRBV7-8
CASSPLQGTYEQYF
TGTGCCAGCAGCCCCTTACAGGGAACCTACGAGCAGTACTTC
>NA|NA|TRBJ1-1|TRBV20-1
CSAWRAQAFF
TGCAGTGCCTGGAGGGCGCAAGCTTTCTTT
>NA|NA|TRBJ2-1|TRBV7-8
CASSLEVSSYNEQFF
TGTGCCAGCAGCTTAGAAGTAAGCTCCTACAATGAGCAGTTCTTC
>NA|few|TRBJ2-7|TRBV4-2
CASSQGAAGPYEQYF
TGTGCCAGCAGCCAAGGAGCTGCAGGGCCTTACGAGCAGTACTTC
>TRBD1|NA|TRBJ1-2|TRBV27
CASSFSVEGADGYTF
TGTGCCAGCAGTTTTAGCGTGGAGGGGGCAGATGGCTACACCTTC